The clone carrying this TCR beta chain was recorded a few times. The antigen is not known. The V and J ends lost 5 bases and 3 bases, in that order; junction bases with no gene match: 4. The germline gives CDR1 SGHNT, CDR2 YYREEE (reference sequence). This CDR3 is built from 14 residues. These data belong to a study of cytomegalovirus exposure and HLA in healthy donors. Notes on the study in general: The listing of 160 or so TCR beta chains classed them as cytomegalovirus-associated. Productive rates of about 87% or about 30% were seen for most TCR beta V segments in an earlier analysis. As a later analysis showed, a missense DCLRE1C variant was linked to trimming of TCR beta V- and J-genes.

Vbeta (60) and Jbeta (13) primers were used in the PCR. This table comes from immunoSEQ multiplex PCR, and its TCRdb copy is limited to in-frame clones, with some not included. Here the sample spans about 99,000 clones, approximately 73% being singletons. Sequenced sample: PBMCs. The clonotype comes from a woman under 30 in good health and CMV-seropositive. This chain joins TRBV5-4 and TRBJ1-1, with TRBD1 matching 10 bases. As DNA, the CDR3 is TGTGCCAGCAGATGGACAGGGGGTGACACTGAAGCTTTCTTT. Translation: CASRWTGGDTEAFF.